Below, 10 T cell receptor beta chains from the same sample are listed, as sequenced in a study of CD8 T cells in Susac syndrome. About 0.5 to 1 ug RNA was reverse transcribed with random hexamers. MiXCR was run by TCRdb on the immunoSEQ multiplex PCR reads, yielding one entry per CDR3 protein. The sample carries approximately 190,000 distinct CDR3 sequences, just under 95% recorded once. The sample consisted of CD8+ T cells from PBMCs. The receptors were gathered from a human donor with Susac syndrome.

The chain is built from TRBV20-1 and TRBJ2-2; 7 bases map to TRBD2. V lost 5 bases to trimming and J lost 6 bases; unmatched junction nucleotides: 12. Germline V gene data show CDR1 as DFQATT and CDR2 as SNEGSKA (reference sequence). CDR3 length: 15 amino acids. This CDR3 reads CSAGRHISGAGELFF. The CDR3 region has the DNA TGCAGTGCTGGACGGCACATCAGCGGGGCCGGGGAGCTGTTTTTT.

J is TRBJ2-1 and V is TRBV20-1; 7 nucleotides agree with TRBD2. Germline V gene sequence: CDR1 DFQATT, CDR2 SNEGSKA (reference sequence). The CDR3 spans 14 residues. The J segment lost 4 bases and the V segment lost 2 bases, leaving 5 bases of the junction unmatched. The CDR3, as DNA: TGCAGTGCTAGAAGCCTAGCGGATTACAATGAGCAGTTCTTC. Translation gives CSARSLADYNEQFF.

The rearrangement joins TRBV20-1 to TRBJ2-2; unclear D gene. V was cut by 3 bases and J by 4 bases, with 6 bases left in between. The CDR3 is 12 amino acids. In germline, CDR1 is DFQATT, CDR2 SNEGSKA (reference sequence). In DNA form, the CDR3 reads TGCAGTGCTAGTCACATCACCGGGGAGCTGTTTTTT. Translated: CSASHITGELFF.

The genes are TRBV6-2 or TRBV6-3 and TRBJ2-2; D remains ambiguous. V was trimmed by 4 bases and J by 5 bases, leaving 11 bases between them. This CDR3 region has 14 residues. Germline CDR1 and CDR2: MNHEY and SVGEGT. The CDR3 is CASSSDTRTGELFF. The CDR3 bases are TGTGCCAGCAGTTCCGACACCCGAACCGGGGAGCTGTTTTTT.

V usage is TRBV20-1 and J usage is TRBJ2-7; 12 bases align to TRBD2. The germline gives CDR1 DFQATT, CDR2 SNEGSKA (reference sequence). V shed 4 bases and J 5 bases; nucleotides not matched to a gene: 9. The CDR3 length is 15 residues. CDR3: CSAIASGGGRNEQYF. The CDR3 coding sequence is TGCAGTGCTATTGCTAGCGGGGGGGGAAGGAACGAGCAGTACTTC.

The chain carries TRBV6-5 and TRBJ2-7, with D tentatively TRBD1 (8 bases). The CDR3 has 14 residues. Trimming cost V 6 bases and J 2 bases, with 14 bases left between them. Germline CDR1 is MNHEY and CDR2 is SVGAGI. CDR3 nucleotide sequence: TGTGCCAGCAGCAGAACAGGGGGGGCCTACGAGCAGTACTTC. Its protein product is CASSRTGGAYEQYF.

The genes are TRBV20-1 and TRBJ1-2; D call uncertain. The germline V gene encodes CDR1 DFQATT and CDR2 SNEGSKA (reference sequence). V was pared by 0 bases and J by 4 bases, with 12 bases between. This CDR3 is 14 amino acids long. The CDR3 region has the DNA TGCAGTGCTAGAGATTTAGCCGACGCCTATGGCTACACCTTC. Translated: CSARDLADAYGYTF.

The rearrangement uses TRBV20-1 and TRBJ2-3; D may be TRBD2 (7 bases). Germline CDR1 and CDR2: DFQATT and SNEGSKA (reference sequence). The length of the CDR3 is 15 residues. Trimming left V 4 bases short and J 6 bases short, with 20 bases between. The CDR3 loop is CSATFGLGGLDTQYF. CDR3 in DNA: TGCAGTGCTACTTTCGGACTAGGGGGATTGGATACGCAGTATTTT.

The chain joins TRBV5-5 to TRBJ2-6; 8 bases are a match to TRBD1. With 4 bases clipped from V and 2 bases from J, the junction kept 11 bases outside the gene matches. The CDR3 contains 18 residues. CDR1 and CDR2 (germline): SGHKS, YYEKEE (reference sequence). The CDR3 region has the DNA TGTGCCAGCAGCGGCCGGGACAGGTCGCTCCCTGGGGCCAACGTCCTGACTTTC. Translation: CASSGRDRSLPGANVLTF.

The chain couples TRBV27 to TRBJ2-3; unclear D gene. Germline V gene sequence: CDR1 MNHEY, CDR2 SMNVEV (reference sequence). Trimming removed 5 bases at V and 0 bases at J, with 6 bases between. CDR3 length: 13 amino acids. The CDR3 DNA reads TGTGCCAGCAGTAGATCTAGCACAGATACGCAGTATTTT. As protein: CASSRSSTDTQYF.